This TCR beta chain was recovered during a study of blood T cells in healthy people across ages. Study results and limitations: TCR beta diversity, measured per million T cells, fell in a roughly linear way with age.

This clonotype came up a few times. Its antigen is undetermined. The second PCR ran about 6 to 11 cycles with a sample-barcoded 5' primer and J-beta primers. Template switching added a 12-random-nucleotide identifier to every cDNA molecule. Every sample returned 2.5 million or more CDR3-containing paired-end reads. TCRdb re-called the 5' RACE reads with MiXCR, one entry per CDR3 protein. Of fewer than 2 million distinct CDR3 sequences listed, around 40% are singletons. The CDR3 is 15 residues long. V lost 4 bases, J lost 1 base, and 6 bases stayed unmatched. Germline V gene lookup returns CDR1 MRHNA and CDR2 SNTAGT.

The source is a human donor in good health. The chain couples TRBV6-4 to TRBJ2-5; 7 positions agree with TRBD1. Material: blood. CDR3 in DNA: TGTGCCAGCAGTGTAACAGGGGTCCCCCAAGAGACCCAGTACTTC. This encodes CASSVTGVPQETQYF.